Listed below are T cell receptor beta chains from one sample, sequenced in a study of T cell responses to AZD1222 COVID-19 vaccine. Data came from immunoSEQ multiplex PCR; TCRdb stores just in-frame clones and leaves some out. The data show some 200,000 clones, approximately 89% seen once. The sample here was peripheral blood, taken 28 days after the second AZD1222 dose. These receptors came from an adult who received the AZD1222 COVID-19 vaccine. The CDR3 runs from the conserved cysteine through the conserved F or W. D genes are given only for firm matches. Clone size is shown for a subset of rows, as once, few, many or a class of expanded clone.

abundance,d_gene,j_gene,v_gene,CDR3nt,CDR3aa
NA,NA,TRBJ1-6,TRBV7-3,TGTGCCAGCAGCAGCGAGAATCGTAATTCACCCCTCCACTTT,CASSSENRNSPLHF
once,NA,TRBJ2-3,TRBV9,TGTGCCAGCAGCGTGAGCTCTAACTCGGCAGATACGCAGTATTTT,CASSVSSNSADTQYF
NA,NA,TRBJ1-4,TRBV14,TGTGCCAGCAGCCAAGTCAGGGTACCTAATGAAAAACTGTTTTTT,CASSQVRVPNEKLFF
NA,NA,TRBJ1-1,TRBV7-2,TGTGCCAGCACCCTGGGAGGGGCATCCACTGAAGCTTTCTTT,CASTLGGASTEAFF
NA,TRBD2,TRBJ2-7,TRBV6-1,TGTGCCAGCAGTGGGACGGGACTAGTGAGCTACGAGCAGTACTTC,CASSGTGLVSYEQYF
NA,TRBD1,TRBJ2-2,TRBV15,TGTGCCACCAGCAGAGGGGACAGGGGAAACACCGGGGAGCTGTTTTTT,CATSRGDRGNTGELFF
NA,TRBD1,TRBJ2-7,TRBV29-1,TGCAGCATCATAGCTACAGGGGGCTACGAGCAGTACTTC,CSIIATGGYEQYF
NA,TRBD1,TRBJ1-4,TRBV30,TGTGCCTGGACCGAAAAAACAGGGGGCCGAGAAAAACTGTTTTTT,CAWTEKTGGREKLFF
NA,TRBD2,TRBJ2-5,TRBV7-8,TGTGCCAGCAGCTTTCCTGGAGCGGGGGAAGAGACCCAGTACTTC,CASSFPGAGEETQYF
NA,NA,TRBJ1-1,TRBV2,TGTGCCAGCAGTGAACAGGGGTACACTGAAGCTTTCTTT,CASSEQGYTEAFF
NA,NA,TRBJ2-3,TRBV19,TGTGCCAGTACCTCCAATCGAGGGAGAACAGATACGCAGTATTTT,CASTSNRGRTDTQYF
NA,NA,TRBJ1-2,TRBV7-9,TGTGCCAGCAGCCCGACAGGACACGGCTACACCTTC,CASSPTGHGYTF
NA,TRBD1,TRBJ1-2,TRBV29-1,TGCAGCGTTCGACAGGGGTATGGCTACACCTTC,CSVRQGYGYTF
NA,NA,TRBJ2-1,TRBV2,TGTGCCAGCACTTCAAGGGTGCGCTCCTACAATGAGCAGTTCTTC,CASTSRVRSYNEQFF
NA,NA,TRBJ1-6,TRBV3-1/TRBV3-2,TGTGCCAGCAGCCATGAGCCGGGACCACGGCCCCTCCACTTT,CASSHEPGPRPLHF
NA,NA,TRBJ2-1,TRBV19,TGTGCCAGTGGGCAGCGGCTCTCCTACAATGAGCAGTTCTTC,CASGQRLSYNEQFF
NA,NA,TRBJ2-7,TRBV5-1,TGCGCCAGCAGCTTGGCAGCAGGGAATCCCTACGAGCAGTACTTC,CASSLAAGNPYEQYF
NA,NA,TRBJ2-3,TRBV7-8,TGTGCCAGCAGCCCCCGCACAGATACGCAGTATTTT,CASSPRTDTQYF
NA,NA,TRBJ2-2,TRBV9,TGTGCCAGCAGCACCTCGATAGAGAAGAACACCGGGGAGCTGTTTTTT,CASSTSIEKNTGELFF
NA,NA,TRBJ2-7,TRBV19,TGTGCCAGTAGTATTAGGCGACAGGTGGGGTACGAGCAGTACTTC,CASSIRRQVGYEQYF
NA,NA,TRBJ2-1,TRBV2,TGTGCCAGTTCCCACAGGGATCTGACCTACAATGAGCAGTTCTTC,CASSHRDLTYNEQFF
NA,TRBD1,TRBJ1-2,TRBV6-5,TGTGCCAGCGGGGACAGGGCTAACTATGGCTACACCTTC,CASGDRANYGYTF
NA,NA,TRBJ2-2,TRBV4-2,TGTGCCAGCAGCCAAGATCCACAGTCCACCGGGGAGCTGTTTTTT,CASSQDPQSTGELFF
NA,NA,TRBJ1-1,TRBV18,TGTGCCAGCTCACCCGGGCCCTCGGCCACTGAAGCTTTCTTT,CASSPGPSATEAFF
NA,TRBD1,TRBJ1-1,TRBV28,TGTGCCAGCAGTCCCCCAGGGACAGGGTTAGCAGCTTTCTTT,CASSPPGTGLAAFF
NA,NA,TRBJ1-5,TRBV7-9,TGTGCCAGCCTAAATCAGCCCCAGCATTTT,CASLNQPQHF
NA,NA,TRBJ1-2,TRBV6-5,TGTGCCAGCCGCCGCGAGGGCCCTAACTATGGCTACACCTTC,CASRREGPNYGYTF